These 26 T cell receptor beta chains originate from one sample sequenced in a study of graft-versus-host responses after intestinal transplantation. Sequencing used immunoSEQ multiplex PCR; TCRdb keeps in-frame clones, though not all of them. Among 90,000 to 130,000 clones listed, 85% to 95% were seen once. These TCRs' antigens remain unknown. The material sequenced was unstimulated CD8+ T cells sorted from spleen or lymph node cells, taken before transplant. The receptors were gathered from a human donor who was the organ donor for an intestinal transplant.

The CDR3 loop is CASSPLETESYEQYF. The DNA for the CDR3 is TGTGCCAGCTCACCACTCGAGACGGAGTCCTACGAGCAGTACTTC. V usage is TRBV18 and J usage is TRBJ2-7, with no clear D. Germline-derived CDR1 and CDR2 are KGHSH and LQKENI. The CDR3 covers 15 residues. The V gene lost 1 base and the J gene lost 1 base, with 11 bases spanning the gap.

The J gene is TRBJ2-3, the V gene TRBV9, with D possibly matching TRBD2 (5 bases). The germline V gene has CDR1 SGDLS and CDR2 YYNGEE. V lost 5 bases, J lost 2 bases, and 15 bases lay in between. CDR3 length equals 15 residues. CDR3 sequence (DNA): TGTGCCAGCAGTCCCAACGGAGGAGCCACAGATACGCAGTATTTT. Protein product: CASSPNGGATDTQYF.

The chain carries TRBV19 and TRBJ1-1; a possible D gene is TRBD1 (5 bases). The V end lost 7 bases, the J end lost 1 base, and 10 bases lay between the germline ends. The germline V gene encodes CDR1 LNHDA and CDR2 SQIVND (reference sequence). The CDR3 loop spans 13 amino acids. DNA for the CDR3: TGTGCCAGTACCACCACAGGGAACACTGAAGCTTTCTTT. Translated: CASTTTGNTEAFF.

The rearrangement links TRBV9 to TRBJ2-7; TRBD2 matches at 9 bases. The CDR3 runs 16 residues. Germline V gene data show CDR1 as SGDLS and CDR2 as YYNGEE. After removal of 0 bases from V and 4 bases from J, the junction contained 8 bases not matched to a gene. Here the CDR3 reads CASSVGVSGSKYEQYF. CDR3 DNA sequence: TGTGCCAGCAGCGTAGGCGTTAGCGGGAGTAAATACGAGCAGTACTTC.

This rearrangement joins TRBV4-1 to TRBJ1-2; possible D gene TRBD1, 5 bases. Germline CDR1 is MGHRA and CDR2 is YSYEKL. Trimming took off 4 bases at V and 5 bases at J, with 14 bases between the two ends. This CDR3 region has 14 residues. The CDR3, as DNA: TGCGCCAGCAGCCCCGGGACGGCGGCGTATGGCTACACCTTC. Translating gives CASSPGTAAYGYTF.

This clone was seen just once. The genes are TRBV25-1 and TRBJ2-2, with TRBD2 identical over 7 bases. Germline-derived CDR1 and CDR2 are MGHDK and SYGVNS. This CDR3 region has 16 residues. V dropped 4 bases and J dropped 6; count of bases not matched to a gene: 11. The CDR3 protein is CASSGTRTRFPGELFF. In DNA, the CDR3 is TGTGCCAGCAGTGGGACAAGGACTAGGTTCCCCGGGGAGCTGTTTTTT.

The rearrangement links TRBV4-1 to TRBJ1-4; D is perhaps TRBD1 (5 bases). V was cut by 0 bases and J by 5 bases, with 13 bases left in between. CDR3 length: 16 amino acids. Germline V lookup: CDR1 MGHRA, CDR2 YSYEKL. CDR3 loop: CASSQDRWGRNEKLFF. The CDR3 coding sequence is TGCGCCAGCAGCCAAGATCGTTGGGGCCGGAATGAAAAACTGTTTTTT.

The gene calls are TRBV2 and TRBJ2-7; D tentatively fits TRBD1 or TRBD2 (5 bases each). CDR3 length: 15 amino acids. Per germline, CDR1 SNHLY and CDR2 FYNNEI. Trimming left V 4 bases short and J 3 bases short, with 16 bases between. CDR3 region: CASSVEGPAHYEQYF. Here the CDR3 DNA reads TGTGCCAGCAGTGTCGAGGGACCGGCCCACTACGAGCAGTACTTC.

The chain carries TRBV9 and TRBJ2-2; D is perhaps TRBD1 (6 bases). This CDR3 is 15 amino acids long. In germline, CDR1 is SGDLS, CDR2 YYNGEE. Trimming took 0 bases from V and 4 from J, leaving 10 bases between them. The CDR3 region has the DNA TGTGCCAGCAGCGTAGGGGGGCTTGGCACCGGGGAGCTGTTTTTT. It translates to CASSVGGLGTGELFF.

J is TRBJ1-1 and V is TRBV4-1; D possibly corresponds to TRBD1 (5 bases). V was shortened by 3 bases and J by 14 bases, with 13 bases between the two germline ends. This CDR3 contains 11 residues. Germline V gene lookup returns CDR1 MGHRA and CDR2 YSYEKL. The CDR3 region has the DNA TGCGCCAGCAGCCAGGGGGAAGGGAGATTCTTT. Translation: CASSQGEGRFF.

This rearrangement joins TRBV5-1 to TRBJ2-5; 14 nucleotides match TRBD2. Trimming removed 4 bases from V and 5 bases from J; junction bases left unmatched: 7. This CDR3 spans 16 amino acids. Looked up from germline, CDR1 is SGHRS and CDR2 is YFSETQ. The CDR3 protein is CASSPGLAGAGETQYF. In DNA, the CDR3 is TGCGCCAGCAGCCCGGGACTAGCGGGAGCTGGGGAGACCCAGTACTTC.

This clone was picked up one time. This chain connects TRBV21-1 to TRBJ1-5; the table's D gene call, TRBD1, was not cross checked with the DNA. TRBV21-1 is deemed a pseudogene. CDR3 length: 17 amino acids. CDR3 residues: CASSGRTGVSTNQPQHF. CDR3 bases: TGTGCCAGCAGCGGCCGGACAGGGGTAAGTACCAATCAGCCCCAGCATTTT.

The CDR3 reads CASSLDRAGPNEKLFF. The CDR3 bases are TGCGCCAGCAGCTTGGACCGGGCAGGTCCTAATGAAAAACTGTTTTTT. V gene TRBV5-1 combines with J gene TRBJ1-4; D unclear. This CDR3 is 16 amino acids long. Germline V lookup: CDR1 SGHRS, CDR2 YFSETQ. Trimming took off 0 bases at V and 3 bases at J, with 12 bases between the two ends.

This chain links TRBV9 with TRBJ2-1; tentative D call: TRBD2 (5 bases). Per germline, CDR1 SGDLS and CDR2 YYNGEE. This CDR3 is 13 amino acids long. The V and J ends lost 2 bases and 7 bases respectively, with 10 bases between them. CDR3 DNA sequence: TGTGCCAGCAGCGTCGGGAACACTAATGAGCAGTTCTTC. Amino acids: CASSVGNTNEQFF.

This clone has just a few counts. The chain uses TRBV7-9 and TRBJ2-7; no firm D call. The germline V gene encodes CDR1 SEHNR and CDR2 FQNEAQ (reference sequence). The CDR3 runs 13 residues. V shed 0 bases and J shed 0 bases, with 3 bases lying between them. CDR3 DNA sequence: TGTGCCAGCAGCTTAGCCGGCTCCTACGAGCAGTACTTC. Translating it yields CASSLAGSYEQYF.

The chain links TRBV4-1 to TRBJ2-7; D is undetermined. Between the trimmed V and J ends, which lost 0 bases and 3 bases, there was a span of 6 bases. The CDR3 has 13 amino acids. Germline V lookup: CDR1 MGHRA, CDR2 YSYEKL. Written as DNA, the CDR3 is TGCGCCAGCAGCCAAGACTGGGACTACGAGCAGTACTTC. Its translation: CASSQDWDYEQYF.

The CDR3 spells CASSQGIAGELFF. In DNA, the CDR3 is TGCGCCAGCAGCCAAGGGATCGCCGGGGAGCTGTTTTTT. The rearrangement joins TRBV4-1 to TRBJ2-2; D is unclear. The CDR3 runs to 13 residues. Germline V gene sequence: CDR1 MGHRA, CDR2 YSYEKL. V was cut by 1 base and J by 6 bases, with 6 bases left in between.

This chain connects TRBV18 to TRBJ1-2; TRBD1 agrees at 7 bases. V trimming: 0 bases; J trimming: 0 bases; junction bases outside the gene matches: 1. The V gene's germline CDR1 is KGHSH and CDR2 LQKENI. This CDR3 spans 15 amino acids. The CDR3 is CASSPPTGSNYGYTF. Here the CDR3 DNA reads TGTGCCAGCTCACCACCGACAGGGTCTAACTATGGCTACACCTTC.

The chain couples TRBV27 to TRBJ2-1; TRBD2 matches at 7 bases. The CDR3 is 13 amino acids. V lost 3 bases, J lost 9 bases, and 5 bases stayed unmatched. Germline V gene data show CDR1 as MNHEY and CDR2 as SMNVEV (reference sequence). The CDR3 coding sequence is TGTGCCAGCAGTTTCATAGCGGGCGGTGAGCAGTTCTTC. As protein: CASSFIAGGEQFF.

The chain couples TRBV5-6 to TRBJ2-5; D is perhaps TRBD1 (5 bases). Germline loops: CDR1 SGHDT, CDR2 YYEEEE. V lost 2 bases and J lost 1, with 6 bases in between. The CDR3 sequence is 13 residues long. The CDR3 region is CASSLGAQETQYF. The CDR3 DNA reads TGTGCCAGCAGCTTAGGGGCCCAAGAGACCCAGTACTTC.

The chain combines TRBV10-3 with TRBJ1-5; TRBD1 matches at 11 bases. J lost 5 bases, V lost 6 bases, and 9 bases had no gene match. CDR3 length equals 16 residues. Germline values: CDR1 ENHRY, CDR2 SYGVKD. The CDR3 here is CAISHGDRGEDQPQHF. Here the CDR3 DNA reads TGTGCCATCAGCCACGGGGACAGGGGGGAAGATCAGCCCCAGCATTTT.

The chain combines TRBV9 with TRBJ2-7; no definite D call. Trimming removed 0 bases from V and 3 bases from J, with 10 bases in between. This CDR3 has 14 amino acids. CDR1 is SGDLS, CDR2 YYNGEE, per germline. DNA of the CDR3: TGTGCCAGCAGCGTAGGCTCTAATATCTACGAGCAGTACTTC. Encoded protein: CASSVGSNIYEQYF.

This clone came up once. CDR3: CASSGSGGSYEQYF. CDR3 coding DNA: TGTGCCAGCAGCGGAAGCGGGGGATCCTACGAGCAGTACTTC. The V gene is TRBV11-2, the J gene TRBJ2-7; 8 nucleotides match TRBD2. The germline gives CDR1 SGHAT, CDR2 FQNNGV. CDR3 length: 14 residues. V shed 5 bases and J 1 base; nucleotides not matched to a gene: 4.

The chain links TRBV7-2 to TRBJ2-1; D perhaps matches TRBD2 (7 bases). V shed 0 bases and J shed 7 bases, with 10 bases lying between them. Per germline, CDR1 SGHTA and CDR2 FQGNSA. The CDR3 has 14 residues. The CDR3 nucleotides are TGTGCCAGCAGCTTAGCGGGGGGGCTGAATGAGCAGTTCTTC. The encoded protein is CASSLAGGLNEQFF.

The chain recombines TRBV9 with TRBJ2-5; D may match TRBD1 or TRBD2 (7 bases each). This CDR3 comprises 15 residues. CDR1 is SGDLS, CDR2 YYNGEE, per germline. Between the trimmed V and J ends, which lost 2 bases and 5 bases, there was a span of 16 bases. The CDR3 reads CASSVTTGRGETQYF. The CDR3 region has the DNA TGTGCCAGCAGCGTTACGACAGGGCGGGGGGAGACCCAGTACTTC. The full variable domain, its missing parts supplied by reference TRBV9 and TRBJ2-5, is DSGVTQTPKHLITATGQRVTLRCSPRSGDLSVYWYQQSLDQGLQFLIQYYNGEERAKGNILERFSAQQFPDLHSELNLSSLELGDSALYFCASSVTTGRGETQYFGPGTRLLVL.

Here the CDR3 reads CASSEEVGYEQYF. CDR3 DNA: TGTGCCAGCAGTGAAGAGGTTGGTTACGAGCAGTACTTC. This chain joins TRBV6-1 and TRBJ2-7; D is uncertain. The V and J ends lost 1 base and 4 bases respectively, with 8 bases between them. This CDR3 spans 13 amino acids. Germline lookup yields CDR1 MNHNS and CDR2 SASEGT.